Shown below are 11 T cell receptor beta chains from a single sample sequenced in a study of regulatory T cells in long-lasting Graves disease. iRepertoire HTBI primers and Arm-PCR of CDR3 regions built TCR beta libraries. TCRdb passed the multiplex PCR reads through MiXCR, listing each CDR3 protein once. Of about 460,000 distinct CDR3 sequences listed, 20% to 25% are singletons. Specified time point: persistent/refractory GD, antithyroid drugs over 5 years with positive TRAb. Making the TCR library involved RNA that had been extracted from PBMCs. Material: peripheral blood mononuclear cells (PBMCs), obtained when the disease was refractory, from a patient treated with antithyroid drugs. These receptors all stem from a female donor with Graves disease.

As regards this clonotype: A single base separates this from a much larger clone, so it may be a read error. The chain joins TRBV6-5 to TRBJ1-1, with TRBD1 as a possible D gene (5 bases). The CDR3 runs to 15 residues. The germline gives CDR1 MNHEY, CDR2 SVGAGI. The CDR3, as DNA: TGTGCCAGCAGTTACTCGGGCAGGGATGGCACTAAAGCTTTCTTT. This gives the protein CASSYSGRDGTKAFF.

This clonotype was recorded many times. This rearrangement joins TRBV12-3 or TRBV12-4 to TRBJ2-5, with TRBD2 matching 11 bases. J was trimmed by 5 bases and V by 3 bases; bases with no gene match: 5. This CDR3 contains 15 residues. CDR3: CASSLASGGRETQYF. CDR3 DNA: TGTGCCAGCAGTTTGGCTAGCGGGGGGCGGGAGACCCAGTACTTC.

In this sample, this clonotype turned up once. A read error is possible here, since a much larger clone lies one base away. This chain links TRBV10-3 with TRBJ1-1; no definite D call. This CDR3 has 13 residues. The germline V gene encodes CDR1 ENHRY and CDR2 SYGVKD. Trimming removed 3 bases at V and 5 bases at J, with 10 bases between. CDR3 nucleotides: TGTGCCATCAGTGATTTCCCGAGAACTGAAGCTTTCTTT. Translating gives CAISDFPRTEAFF.

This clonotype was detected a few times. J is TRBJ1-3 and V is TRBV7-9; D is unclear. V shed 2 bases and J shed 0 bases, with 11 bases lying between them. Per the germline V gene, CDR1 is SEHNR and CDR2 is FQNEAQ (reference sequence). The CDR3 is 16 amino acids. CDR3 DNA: TGTGCCAGCAGCTTAAGTCCTAACTTCTCTGGAAACACCATATATTTT. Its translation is CASSLSPNFSGNTIYF.

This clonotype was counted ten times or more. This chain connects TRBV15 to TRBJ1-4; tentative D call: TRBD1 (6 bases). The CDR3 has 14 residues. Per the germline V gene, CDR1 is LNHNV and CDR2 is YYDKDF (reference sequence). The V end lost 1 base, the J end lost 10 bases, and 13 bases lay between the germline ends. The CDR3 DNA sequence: TGTGCCACCAGCAGAGGACAGGAGTTTGGAAAACTGTTTTTT. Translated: CATSRGQEFGKLFF.

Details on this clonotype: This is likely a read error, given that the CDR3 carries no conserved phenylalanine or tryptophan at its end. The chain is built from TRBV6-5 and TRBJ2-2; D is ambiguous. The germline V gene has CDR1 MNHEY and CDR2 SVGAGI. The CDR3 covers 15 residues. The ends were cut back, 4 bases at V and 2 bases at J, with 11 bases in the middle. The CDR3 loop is CASSFPVYNTGELFL. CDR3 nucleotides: TGTGCCAGCAGTTTCCCTGTCTATAACACCGGGGAGCTGTTTCTT.

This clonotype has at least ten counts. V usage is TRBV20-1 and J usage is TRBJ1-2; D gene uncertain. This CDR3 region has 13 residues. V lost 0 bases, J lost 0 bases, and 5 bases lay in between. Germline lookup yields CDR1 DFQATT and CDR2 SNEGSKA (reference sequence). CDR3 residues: CSARDPANYGYTF. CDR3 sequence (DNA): TGCAGTGCTAGAGATCCCGCTAACTATGGCTACACCTTC.

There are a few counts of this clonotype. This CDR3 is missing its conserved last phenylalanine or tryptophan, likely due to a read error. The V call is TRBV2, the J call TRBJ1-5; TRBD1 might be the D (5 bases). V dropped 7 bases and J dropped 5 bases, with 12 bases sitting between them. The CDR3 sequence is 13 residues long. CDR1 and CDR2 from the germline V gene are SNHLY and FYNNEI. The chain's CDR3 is CASNQGLDQPQHI. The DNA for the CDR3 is TGTGCCAGCAATCAGGGACTTGATCAGCCCCAGCATATT.

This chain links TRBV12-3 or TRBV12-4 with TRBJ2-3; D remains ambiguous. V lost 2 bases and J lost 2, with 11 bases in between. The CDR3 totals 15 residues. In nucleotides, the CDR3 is TGTGCCAGCAGTTTACTGCTTTCGCACACAGATACGCAGTATTTT. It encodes CASSLLLSHTDTQYF.

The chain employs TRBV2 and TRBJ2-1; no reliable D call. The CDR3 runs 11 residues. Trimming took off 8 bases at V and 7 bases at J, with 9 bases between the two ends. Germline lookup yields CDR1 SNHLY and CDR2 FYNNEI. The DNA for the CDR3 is TGTGCCAGCGCTGGGCAAAATGAGCAGTTCTTC. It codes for CASAGQNEQFF.

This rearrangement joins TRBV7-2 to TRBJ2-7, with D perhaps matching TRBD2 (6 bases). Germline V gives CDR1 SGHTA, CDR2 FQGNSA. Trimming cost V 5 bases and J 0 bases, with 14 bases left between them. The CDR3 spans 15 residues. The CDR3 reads CASSRDSGSSYEQYF. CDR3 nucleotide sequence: TGTGCCAGCAGCCGGGACTCGGGGAGCTCCTACGAGCAGTACTTC.